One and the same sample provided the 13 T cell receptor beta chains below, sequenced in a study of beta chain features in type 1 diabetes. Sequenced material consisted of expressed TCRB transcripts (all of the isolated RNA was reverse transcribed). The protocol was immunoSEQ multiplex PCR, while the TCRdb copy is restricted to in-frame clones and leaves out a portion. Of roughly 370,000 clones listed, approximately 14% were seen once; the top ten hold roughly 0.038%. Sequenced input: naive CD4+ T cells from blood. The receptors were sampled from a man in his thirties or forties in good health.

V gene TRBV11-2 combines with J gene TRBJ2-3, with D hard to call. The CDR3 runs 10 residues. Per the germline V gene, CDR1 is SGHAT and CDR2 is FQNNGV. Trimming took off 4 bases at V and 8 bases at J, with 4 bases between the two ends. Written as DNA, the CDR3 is TGTGCCAGCAGCTGGGGTACGCAGTATTTT. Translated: CASSWGTQYF.

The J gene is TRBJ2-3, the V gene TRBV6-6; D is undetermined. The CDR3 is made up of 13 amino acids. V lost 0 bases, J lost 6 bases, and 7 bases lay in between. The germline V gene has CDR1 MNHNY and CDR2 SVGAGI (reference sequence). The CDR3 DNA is TGTGCCAGCAGTTACTCCCCCGGGGATACGCAGTATTTT. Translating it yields CASSYSPGDTQYF.

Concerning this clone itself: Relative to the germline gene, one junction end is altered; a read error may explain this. The CDR3 loop is CASRIDPASSYNEQFF. CDR3 nucleotides: TGTGCCAGTAGAATAGACCCCGCGAGCTCCTACAATGAGCAGTTCTTC. The chain joins TRBV19 to TRBJ2-1; no firm D call. This CDR3 has 16 amino acids. The germline CDR1 and CDR2 sequences are LNHDA and SQIVND (reference sequence).

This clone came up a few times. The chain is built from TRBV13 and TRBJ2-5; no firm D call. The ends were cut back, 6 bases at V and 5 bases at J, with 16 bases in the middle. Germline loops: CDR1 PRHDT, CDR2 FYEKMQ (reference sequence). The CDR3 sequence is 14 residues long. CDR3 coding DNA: TGTGCCAGCAGGACGTTGGGGAAGAAGGAGACCCAGTACTTC. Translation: CASRTLGKKETQYF.

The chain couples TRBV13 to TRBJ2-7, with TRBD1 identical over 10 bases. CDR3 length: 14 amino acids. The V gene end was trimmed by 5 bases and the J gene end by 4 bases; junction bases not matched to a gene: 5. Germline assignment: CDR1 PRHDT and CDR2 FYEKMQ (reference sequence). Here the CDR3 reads CASSHRTGGYEQYF. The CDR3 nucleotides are TGTGCCAGCAGCCACCGGACAGGGGGATACGAGCAGTACTTC.

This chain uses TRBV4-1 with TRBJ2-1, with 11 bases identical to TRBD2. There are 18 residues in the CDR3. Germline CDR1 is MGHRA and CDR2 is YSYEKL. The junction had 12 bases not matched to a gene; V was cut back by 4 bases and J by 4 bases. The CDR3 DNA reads TGCGCCAGCAGCCCAAAGTCCTTACTAGCGGGAGCTTACAATGAGCAGTTCTTC. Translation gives CASSPKSLLAGAYNEQFF.

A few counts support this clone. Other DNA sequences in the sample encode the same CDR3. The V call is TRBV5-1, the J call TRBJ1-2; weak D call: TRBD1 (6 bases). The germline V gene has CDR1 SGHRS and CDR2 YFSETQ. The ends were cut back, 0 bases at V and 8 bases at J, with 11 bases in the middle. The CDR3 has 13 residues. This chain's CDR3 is CASSLEQGGGYTF. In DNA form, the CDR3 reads TGCGCCAGCAGCTTGGAACAGGGCGGCGGCTACACCTTC.

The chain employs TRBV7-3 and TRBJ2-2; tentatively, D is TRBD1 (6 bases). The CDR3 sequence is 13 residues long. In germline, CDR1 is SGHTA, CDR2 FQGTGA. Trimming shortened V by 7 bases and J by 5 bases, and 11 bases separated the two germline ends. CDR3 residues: CASMAGATGELFF. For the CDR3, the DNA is TGTGCCAGCATGGCAGGGGCAACCGGGGAGCTGTTTTTT.

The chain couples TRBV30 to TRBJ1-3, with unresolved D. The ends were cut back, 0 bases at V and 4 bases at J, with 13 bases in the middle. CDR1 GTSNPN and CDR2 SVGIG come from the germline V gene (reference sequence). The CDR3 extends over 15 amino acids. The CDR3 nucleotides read TGTGCCTGGAGTGTACGGCCGGAGGCGGGAAACACCATATATTTT. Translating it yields CAWSVRPEAGNTIYF.

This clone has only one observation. CDR3 nucleotides: TGTGCCAGCAGGGATACAGGCGGAACTAACTATGGCTACACCTTC. Translated: CASRDTGGTNYGYTF. The J gene is TRBJ1-2, the V gene TRBV9, with D perhaps matching TRBD1 (5 bases). The CDR3 length is 15 residues. Germline CDR1 is SGDLS and CDR2 is YYNGEE. Trimming took off 5 bases at V and 0 bases at J, with 14 bases between the two ends.

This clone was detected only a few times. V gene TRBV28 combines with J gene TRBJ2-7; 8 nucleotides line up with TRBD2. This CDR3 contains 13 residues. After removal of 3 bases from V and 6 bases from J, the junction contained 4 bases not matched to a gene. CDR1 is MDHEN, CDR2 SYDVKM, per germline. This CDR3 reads CASSLLAGREQYV. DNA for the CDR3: TGTGCCAGCAGTTTGTTAGCGGGACGCGAGCAGTACGTC.

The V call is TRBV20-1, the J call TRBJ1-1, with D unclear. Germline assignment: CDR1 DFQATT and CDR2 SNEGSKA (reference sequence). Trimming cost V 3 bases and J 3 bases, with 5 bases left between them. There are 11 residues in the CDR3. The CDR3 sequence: CSASGDTEAFF. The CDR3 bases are TGCAGTGCTAGCGGGGACACTGAAGCTTTCTTT.

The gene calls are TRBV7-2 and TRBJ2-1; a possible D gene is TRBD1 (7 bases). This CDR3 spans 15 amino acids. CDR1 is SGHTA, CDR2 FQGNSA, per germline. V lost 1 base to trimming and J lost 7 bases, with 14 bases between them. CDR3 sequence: CASSLVPQGRNEQFF. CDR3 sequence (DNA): TGTGCCAGCAGCTTAGTTCCACAGGGGAGGAATGAGCAGTTCTTC.